This T cell receptor (beta chain) was documented in a study of OX40 agonist ivuxolimab in advanced cancers. The CDR3 has 16 amino acids. Germline V gene sequence: CDR1 LGHNA, CDR2 YSLEER. V gave up 5 bases and J gave up 1 base, with 15 bases separating them. The data were produced by immunoSEQ multiplex PCR, yet TCRdb's version contains in-frame clones alone and is incomplete. The sample consists of 25,000 to 30,000 clones, more than 75% of them appearing once. The sample here was CD4+ or CD8+ T cells sorted from blood, taken in a trial of the OX40 agonist ivuxolimab. The J gene is TRBJ2-1, the V gene TRBV4-3, with D tentatively TRBD2 (5 bases). The sequence came from an adult with an advanced solid tumor such as melanoma, head and neck, liver or kidney cancer. CDR3: CASSFEPSQSYNEQFF. The CDR3 region has the DNA TGCGCCAGCAGCTTCGAGCCTAGCCAATCCTACAATGAGCAGTTCTTC.